This T cell receptor (beta chain) is drawn from a study of blood T cells in healthy people across ages. Whole-study findings and limits: What prevented conclusive comparison of naive and antigen-experienced cells was that PBMCs were unsorted. Versus aged donors, long-lived donors had higher diversity and more naive CD4+ cells.

Primers used in a second PCR of roughly 6 to 11 cycles were a sample-barcoded 5' primer and a J-beta primer mix. TCRdb re-called the 5' RACE reads through MiXCR, storing one row per CDR3 protein. Of fewer than 2,000,000 distinct CDR3 sequences listed, approximately 32% are singletons. Total RNA was isolated from each sample in quantities of at least 6 micrograms. CDR3 length: 13 amino acids. V lost 0 bases and J 2 bases, leaving 7 bases between the germline ends. Germline-derived CDR1 and CDR2 are DFQATT and SNEGSKA (reference sequence). As concerns this clonotype: Its antigen is unknown.

The sequencing input was blood. The V call is TRBV20-1, the J call TRBJ1-1; D is unclear. This clonotype was sampled from a woman aged 25-40 years in good health. In DNA form, the CDR3 reads TGCAGTGCTAGAGATGCCAGAAACACTGAAGCTTTCTTT. It encodes CSARDARNTEAFF.